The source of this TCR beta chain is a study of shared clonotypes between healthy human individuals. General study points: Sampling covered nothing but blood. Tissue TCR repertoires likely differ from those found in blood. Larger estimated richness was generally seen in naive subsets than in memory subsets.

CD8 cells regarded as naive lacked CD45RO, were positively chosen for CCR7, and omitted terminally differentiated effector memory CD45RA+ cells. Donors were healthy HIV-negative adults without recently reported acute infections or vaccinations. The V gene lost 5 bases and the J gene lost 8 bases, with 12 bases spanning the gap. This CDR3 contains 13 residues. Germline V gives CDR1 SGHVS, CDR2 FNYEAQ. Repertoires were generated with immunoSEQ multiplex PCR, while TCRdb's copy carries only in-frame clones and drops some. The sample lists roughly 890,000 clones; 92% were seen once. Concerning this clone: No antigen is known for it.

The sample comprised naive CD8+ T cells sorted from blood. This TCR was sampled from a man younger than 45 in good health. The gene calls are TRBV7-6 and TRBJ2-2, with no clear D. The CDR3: CASSETDRGELFF. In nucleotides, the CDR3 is TGTGCCAGCAGCGAGACCGATCGAGGGGAGCTGTTTTTT.